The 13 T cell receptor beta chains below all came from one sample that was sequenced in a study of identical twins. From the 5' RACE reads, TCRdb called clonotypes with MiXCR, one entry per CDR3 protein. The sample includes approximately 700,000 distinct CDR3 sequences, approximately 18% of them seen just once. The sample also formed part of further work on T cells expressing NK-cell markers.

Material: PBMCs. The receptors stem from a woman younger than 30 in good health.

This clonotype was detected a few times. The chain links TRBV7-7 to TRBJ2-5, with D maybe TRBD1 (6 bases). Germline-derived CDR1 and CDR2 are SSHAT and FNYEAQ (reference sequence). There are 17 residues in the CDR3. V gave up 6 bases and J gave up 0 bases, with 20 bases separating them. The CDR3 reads CASSPNRDLIDQETQYF. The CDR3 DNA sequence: TGTGCCAGCAGTCCGAACAGGGATTTGATAGACCAAGAGACCCAGTACTTC.

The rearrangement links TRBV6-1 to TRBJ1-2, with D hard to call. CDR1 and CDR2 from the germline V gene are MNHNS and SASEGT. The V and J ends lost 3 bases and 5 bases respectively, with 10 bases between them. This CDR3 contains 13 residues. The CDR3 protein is CASSDNGLYGYTF. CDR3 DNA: TGTGCCAGCAGTGATAACGGTCTTTATGGCTACACCTTC.

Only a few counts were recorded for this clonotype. In DNA, the CDR3 is TGCAGTGCTTCCGGGATCCCGGACCAACAGCCCCAGCATTTT. It is translated as CSASGIPDQQPQHF. The V and J genes are TRBV20-1 and TRBJ1-5, with D unclear. Trimming stripped 5 bases from V and 7 bases from J, with 18 bases between. CDR1 is DFQATT and CDR2 is SNEGSKA in the germline V gene (reference sequence). The CDR3 is made up of 14 amino acids.

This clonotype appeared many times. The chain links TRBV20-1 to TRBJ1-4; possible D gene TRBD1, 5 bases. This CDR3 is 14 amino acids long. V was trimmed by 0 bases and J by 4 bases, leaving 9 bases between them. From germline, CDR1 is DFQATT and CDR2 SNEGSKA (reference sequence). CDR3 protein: CSARETGVNEKLFF. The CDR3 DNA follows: TGCAGTGCTAGAGAAACAGGAGTTAATGAAAAACTGTTTTTT.

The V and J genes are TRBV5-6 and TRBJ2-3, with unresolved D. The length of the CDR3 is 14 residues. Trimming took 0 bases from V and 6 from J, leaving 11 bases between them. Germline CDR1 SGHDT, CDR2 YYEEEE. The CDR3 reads CASSLGRVADTQYF. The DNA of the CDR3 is TGTGCCAGCAGCTTGGGTCGAGTGGCGGATACGCAGTATTTT.

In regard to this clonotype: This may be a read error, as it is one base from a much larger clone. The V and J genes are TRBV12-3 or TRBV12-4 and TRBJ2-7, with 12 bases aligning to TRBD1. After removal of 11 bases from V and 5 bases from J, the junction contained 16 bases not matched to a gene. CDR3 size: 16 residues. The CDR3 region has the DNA TGTGCCGGCACCACAACCGGGACAGGGGGCTTCCACGAGCAGTACTTC. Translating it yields CAGTTTGTGGFHEQYF.

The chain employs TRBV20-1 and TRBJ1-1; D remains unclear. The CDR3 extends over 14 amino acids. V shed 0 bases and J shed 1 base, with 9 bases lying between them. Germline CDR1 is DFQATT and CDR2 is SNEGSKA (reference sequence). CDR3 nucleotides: TGCAGTGCTAGAGATACTTTAAGGAACACTGAAGCTTTCTTT. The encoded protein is CSARDTLRNTEAFF.

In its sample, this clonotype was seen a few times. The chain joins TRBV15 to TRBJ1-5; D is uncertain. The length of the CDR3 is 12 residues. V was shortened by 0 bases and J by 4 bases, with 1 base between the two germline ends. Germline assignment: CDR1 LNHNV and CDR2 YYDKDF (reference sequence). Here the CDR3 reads CATSRDNQPQHF. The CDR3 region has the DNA TGTGCCACCAGCAGAGATAATCAGCCCCAGCATTTT.

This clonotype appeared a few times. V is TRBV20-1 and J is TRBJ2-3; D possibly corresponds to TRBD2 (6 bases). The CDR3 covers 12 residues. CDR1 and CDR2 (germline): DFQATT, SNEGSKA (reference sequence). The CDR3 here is CSVVEGLDTQYF. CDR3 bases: TGCAGCGTCGTGGAGGGGCTGGATACGCAGTATTTT.

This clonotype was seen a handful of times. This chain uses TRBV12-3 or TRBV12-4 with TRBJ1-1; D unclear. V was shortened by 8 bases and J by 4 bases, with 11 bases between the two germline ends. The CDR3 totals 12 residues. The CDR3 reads CASRAAGTEAFF. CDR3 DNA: TGTGCCAGCCGAGCGGCGGGCACTGAAGCTTTCTTT.

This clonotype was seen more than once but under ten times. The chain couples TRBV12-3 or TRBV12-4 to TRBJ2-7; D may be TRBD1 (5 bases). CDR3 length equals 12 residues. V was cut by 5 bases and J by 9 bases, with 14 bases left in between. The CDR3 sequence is CASSARQPRQYF. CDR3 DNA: TGTGCCAGCAGTGCCCGACAGCCCCGGCAGTACTTC.

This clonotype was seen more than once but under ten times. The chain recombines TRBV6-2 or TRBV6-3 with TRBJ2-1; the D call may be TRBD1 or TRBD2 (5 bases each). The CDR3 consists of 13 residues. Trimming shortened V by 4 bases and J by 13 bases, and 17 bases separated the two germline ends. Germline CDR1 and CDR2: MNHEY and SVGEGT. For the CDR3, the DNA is TGTGCCAGCAGTTCTACCCCTTCTGGGACCCAGTTCTTC. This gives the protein CASSSTPSGTQFF.

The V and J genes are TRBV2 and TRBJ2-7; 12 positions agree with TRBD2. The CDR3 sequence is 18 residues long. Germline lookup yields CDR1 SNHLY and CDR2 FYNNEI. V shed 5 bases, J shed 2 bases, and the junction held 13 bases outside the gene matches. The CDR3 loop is CASSYQRTSGIVAYEQYF. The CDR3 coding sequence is TGTGCCAGCAGTTACCAGAGGACTAGCGGGATCGTGGCCTACGAGCAGTACTTC.